One sample yielded the 16 T cell receptor beta chains listed below, sequenced in a study of blood T cell repertoires in COVID-19 (dated by TCRdb to the early 2020s). Receptor libraries were prepared by the immunoSEQ multiplex PCR assay. Here the immuneACCESS table is served through TCRdb, limited to in-frame sequences with V and J called. Missing clones are a known gap in these copies; in checked studies unresolved V genes cover under half, and the rest lacks a known reason. Present in this sample are under 350,000 clones, 70% to 90% of which were seen just once. The ten largest clones take up 3.5% to 4.5% of the sample. The sequenced sample was PBMCs or T cells enriched from blood (not recorded which). The receptors shown here come from a woman in her 40s with acute COVID-19.

The J gene is TRBJ1-2, the V gene TRBV29-1; the D gene is possibly TRBD1 (5 bases). The CDR3 has 12 residues. In germline, CDR1 is SQVTM, CDR2 ANQGSEA. Between the trimmed V and J ends, which lost 6 bases and 8 bases, there was a span of 16 bases. The CDR3 spells CSVPRGGSGYTF. CDR3 in DNA: TGCAGCGTACCTCGGGGGGGAAGCGGCTACACCTTC.

The chain carries TRBV5-1 and TRBJ2-7, with 10 bases that match TRBD2. CDR3 length equals 15 residues. The trim removed 4 bases at V and 5 bases at J, leaving 9 bases unmatched. The germline CDR1 and CDR2 sequences are SGHRS and YFSETQ. CDR3 loop: CASSVSSGSRNEQYF. The CDR3 bases are TGCGCCAGCAGCGTCTCTAGCGGGAGCAGGAACGAGCAGTACTTC. The variable domain in full, completed from reference TRBV5-1 and TRBJ2-7, reads KAGVTQTPRYLIKTRGQQVTLSCSPISGHRSVSWYQQTPGQGLQFLFEYFSETQRNKGNFPGRFSGRQFSNSRSEMNVSTLELGDSALYLCASSVSSGSRNEQYFGPGTRLTVT.

The V call is TRBV3-1 (or the pseudogene TRBV3-2), the J call TRBJ1-5; the D is unclear. The CDR3 spans 13 residues. Germline CDR1 is LGHDT and CDR2 is YNNKEL (reference sequence). Trimming took 1 base from V and 5 from J, leaving 6 bases between them. The CDR3: CASSQARDQPQHF. In nucleotides, the CDR3 is TGTGCCAGCAGCCAAGCCCGAGATCAGCCCCAGCATTTT.

This clone appeared once. The chain uses TRBV27 and TRBJ2-7; the match to TRBD2 covers 8 bases. The CDR3 covers 14 residues. The trim removed 6 bases at V and 4 bases at J, leaving 8 bases unmatched. Germline V CDR1 and CDR2: MNHEY, SMNVEV (reference sequence). The DNA of the CDR3 is TGTGCCAGCAGCCCAGGGACTAGTGTGTACGAGCAGTACTTC. It codes for CASSPGTSVYEQYF.

This chain connects TRBV12-5 to TRBJ2-7; a possible D gene is TRBD2 (5 bases). Trimming stripped 7 bases from V and 3 bases from J, with 19 bases between. The CDR3 has 15 residues. Germline V CDR1 and CDR2: LGHNT, FRNRAP. The CDR3 here is CASAPPGETLYEQYF. The CDR3 DNA is TGTGCTAGTGCCCCCCCCGGGGAAACGCTCTACGAGCAGTACTTC.

This clone was seen only once. This chain joins TRBV4-3 and TRBJ1-4; TRBD1 might be the D (6 bases). V lost 5 bases to trimming and J lost 5 bases, with 24 bases between them. This CDR3 has 18 amino acids. Germline values: CDR1 LGHNA, CDR2 YSLEER. The CDR3 reads CASSANPGGGPRNEKLFF. The CDR3 DNA reads as TGCGCCAGCAGCGCGAACCCGGGCGGGGGGCCCAGAAATGAAAAACTGTTTTTT.

The chain employs TRBV20-1 and TRBJ1-2, with D perhaps TRBD1 (5 bases). V gave up 5 bases and J gave up 6 bases, with 10 bases separating them. The CDR3 runs to 11 residues. Per the germline V gene, CDR1 is DFQATT and CDR2 is SNEGSKA (reference sequence). The DNA for the CDR3 is TGCAGTGCTCTGGACATTAATGGCTACACCTTC. Translating gives CSALDINGYTF.

The V call is TRBV28, the J call TRBJ1-2, with 7 bases identical to TRBD1. Germline V gene data show CDR1 as MDHEN and CDR2 as SYDVKM. V was pared by 6 bases and J by 6 bases, with 10 bases of the junction left unmatched. The CDR3 contains 14 residues. CDR3 sequence (DNA): TGTGCCAGCAGGGAGATCGACAGGGCGAATGGCTACACCTTC. Protein: CASREIDRANGYTF.

The chain recombines TRBV18 with TRBJ2-2; the D gene is possibly TRBD1 (6 bases). Germline V lookup: CDR1 KGHSH, CDR2 LQKENI. The CDR3 totals 15 residues. Trimming pared 0 bases from V and 5 bases from J, leaving 10 bases between. CDR3: CASSPPQGTTGELFF. CDR3 coding DNA: TGTGCCAGCTCACCACCCCAGGGGACGACCGGGGAGCTGTTTTTT.

The V and J genes are TRBV6-5 and TRBJ2-5; TRBD1 agrees at 7 bases. Looked up from germline, CDR1 is MNHEY and CDR2 is SVGAGI. J lost 5 bases, V lost 8 bases, and 8 bases had no gene match. This CDR3 spans 13 amino acids. In DNA form, the CDR3 reads TGTGCCAGCCACATGATAGGGGGCGAGACCCAGTACTTC. Translating gives CASHMIGGETQYF.

The rearrangement uses TRBV11-3 and TRBJ1-2, with 9 bases matching TRBD1. V dropped 4 bases and J dropped 5; count of bases not matched to a gene: 2. Germline loops: CDR1 SGHNT, CDR2 YENEEA. The CDR3 is made up of 13 amino acids. The CDR3 DNA reads TGTGCCAGCAGCTCGACAGGGGGATATGGCTACACCTTC. Translation gives CASSSTGGYGYTF.

The rearrangement joins TRBV19 to TRBJ2-3; 8 bases match TRBD2. V lost 7 bases, J lost 6 bases, and 12 bases stayed unmatched. Germline V lookup: CDR1 LNHDA, CDR2 SQIVND (reference sequence). The CDR3 totals 15 residues. CDR3 sequence reads: CASKGVAGNSDTQYF. DNA for the CDR3: TGTGCCAGTAAAGGGGTAGCGGGAAATTCTGATACGCAGTATTTT.

The V call is TRBV19, the J call TRBJ1-1; no clear D. Germline V gene lookup returns CDR1 LNHDA and CDR2 SQIVND (reference sequence). V was pared by 4 bases and J by 6 bases, with 15 bases between. The CDR3 is 14 amino acids. Here the CDR3 DNA reads TGTGCCAGTAGTACCTACCGGACTCGACCTGAAGCTTTCTTT. Its protein is CASSTYRTRPEAFF.

The CDR3 region has the DNA TGTGCCAGCCGGCGGCGCCGACAGCGGGGCACTGAAGCTTTCTTT. This gives the protein CASRRRRQRGTEAFF. The gene calls are TRBV7-2 and TRBJ1-1, with D possibly TRBD1 on 5 matching bases. Looked up from germline, CDR1 is SGHTA and CDR2 is FQGNSA. Trimming cost V 8 bases and J 4 bases, with 20 bases left between them. The CDR3 contains 15 residues. Together with reference TRBV7-2 and TRBJ1-1, the CDR3 gives the full variable domain: GAGVSQSPSNKVTEKGKDVELRCDPISGHTALYWYRQSLGQGLEFLIYFQGNSAPDKSGLPSDRFSAERTGGSVSTLTIQRTQQEDSAVYLCASRRRRQRGTEAFFGQGTRLTVV.

The genes are TRBV7-2 and TRBJ2-1; 8 nucleotides line up with TRBD1. CDR3 length: 16 amino acids. Unmatched junction bases numbered 8, after V lost 2 bases and J lost 5 bases. Germline-derived CDR1 and CDR2 are SGHTA and FQGNSA. Here the CDR3 reads CASSLRVGTGHNEQFF. DNA for the CDR3: TGTGCCAGCAGCTTAAGGGTCGGGACAGGTCACAATGAGCAGTTCTTC.

This clone appeared many times. This chain connects TRBV4-2 to TRBJ1-6; 9 bases line up with TRBD1. Germline V gives CDR1 LGHNA, CDR2 YNFKEQ. Germline trimming cut 6 bases from V and 9 bases from J; bases unmatched to any gene: 0. CDR3 size: 12 residues. The CDR3 coding sequence is TGTGCCAGCAGGGGACAGGGTTCACCCCTCCACTTT. This sequence encodes CASRGQGSPLHF.